This T cell receptor (beta chain) stems from a study of cytomegalovirus exposure and HLA in healthy donors. The method was immunoSEQ multiplex PCR; TCRdb's version includes in-frame clones alone and lacks a portion of them. In the table there are around 49,000 clones, about 90% of which are singletons. V lost 5 bases and J lost 0, with 11 bases in between. Looked up from germline, CDR1 is SEHNR and CDR2 is FQNEAQ (reference sequence). This CDR3 comprises 15 residues. Details on this clone: Its antigen is currently unknown.

Study-wide results and caveats: The study labeled roughly 160 TCR beta chains cytomegalovirus-associated. Most sequenced TCRs were rare (though some public TCRs occurred in many donors).

Sequenced input: PBMCs. The sequence came from a man aged 18-30 years in good health and CMV-seronegative. J is TRBJ1-5 and V is TRBV7-9; D uncertain. DNA for the CDR3: TGTGCCAGCAGCGCCTCCGGGGATAGCAATCAGCCCCAGCATTTT. It encodes CASSASGDSNQPQHF.